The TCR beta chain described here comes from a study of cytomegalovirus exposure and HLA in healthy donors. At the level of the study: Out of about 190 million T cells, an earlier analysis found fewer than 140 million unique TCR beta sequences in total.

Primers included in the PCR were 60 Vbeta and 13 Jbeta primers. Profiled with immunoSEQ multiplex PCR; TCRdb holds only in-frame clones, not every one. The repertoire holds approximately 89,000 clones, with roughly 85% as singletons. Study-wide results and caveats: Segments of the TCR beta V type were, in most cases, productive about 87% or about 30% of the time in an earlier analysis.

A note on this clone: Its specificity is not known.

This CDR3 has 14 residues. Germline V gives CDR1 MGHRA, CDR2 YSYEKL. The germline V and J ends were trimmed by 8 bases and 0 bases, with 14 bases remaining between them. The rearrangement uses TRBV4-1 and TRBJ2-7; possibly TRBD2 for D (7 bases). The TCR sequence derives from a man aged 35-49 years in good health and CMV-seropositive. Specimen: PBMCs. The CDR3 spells CASAYRDYSYEQYF. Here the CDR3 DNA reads TGCGCCAGCGCCTACAGGGACTACTCCTACGAGCAGTACTTC.